These 14 T cell receptor beta chains share one sample of origin, sequenced in a study of blood T cell repertoires in COVID-19. TCRdb keeps only in-frame clones here, not all; method: immunoSEQ multiplex PCR. The sample records about 210,000 clones, about nine tenths being singletons. Sequencing was performed on peripheral blood. These receptors were taken from a middle-aged man with acute or convalescent COVID-19.

The rearrangement links TRBV28 to TRBJ2-1; TRBD2 agrees at 9 bases. The CDR3 is 13 residues long. After removal of 8 bases from V and 9 bases from J, the junction contained 8 bases not matched to a gene. CDR1 is MDHEN, CDR2 SYDVKM, per germline. The CDR3 sequence: CASQVLAGTEQFF. In DNA, the CDR3 is TGTGCCAGCCAGGTGCTAGCGGGAACTGAGCAGTTCTTC.

The chain couples TRBV10-2 to TRBJ2-7; 7 bases line up with TRBD2. Germline CDR1 reads WSHSY; CDR2 reads SAAADI. V was clipped by 7 bases and J by 5 bases; unmatched bases: 2. This CDR3 is 11 amino acids long. Written as DNA, the CDR3 is TGCGCCAGCAAGAGCGGGGACGAGCAGTACTTC. Its translation: CASKSGDEQYF.

The rearrangement uses TRBV7-8 and TRBJ1-4, with 8 bases fitting TRBD1. J gave up 3 bases and V 5 bases, and 5 bases lay outside the gene matches. The germline CDR1 and CDR2 sequences are SGHVS and FQNEAQ. The CDR3 consists of 15 residues. CDR3 in DNA: TGTGCCAGCAGCACGGACAGGGTTGCTAATGAAAAACTGTTTTTT. The encoded protein is CASSTDRVANEKLFF.

The CDR3 nucleotides are TGTGCCAGCAGCCCTCGACTAGCGGGGGGCTCAAGGTACTTC. Translating it yields CASSPRLAGGSRYF. The genes are TRBV7-8 and TRBJ2-5, with 13 bases lining up with TRBD2. The CDR3 has 14 residues. Losses at the gene ends were 5 bases for V and 13 bases for J; bases not matched to a gene: 10. Germline V CDR1 and CDR2: SGHVS, FQNEAQ.

This CDR3 reads CASSLGPGIGYEQYF. Written as DNA, the CDR3 is TGTGCCAGCAGCTTAGGGCCAGGGATTGGCTACGAGCAGTACTTC. The chain is built from TRBV7-2 and TRBJ2-7; maybe TRBD1 (5 bases). Germline V CDR1 and CDR2: SGHTA, FQGNSA. V was clipped by 1 base and J by 3 bases, with 13 bases between them. The CDR3 extends over 15 amino acids.

This clone has only one observation. This chain uses TRBV28 with TRBJ2-2; 7 bases are a match to TRBD1. The J segment lost 1 base and the V segment lost 4 bases, leaving 3 bases of the junction unmatched. This CDR3 is built from 15 residues. Germline V gene data show CDR1 as MDHEN and CDR2 as SYDVKM. The CDR3 DNA is TGTGCCAGCAGTTCCGGGACAGTGAACACCGGGGAGCTGTTTTTT. Its protein is CASSSGTVNTGELFF. The full variable domain, rest sourced from reference TRBV28 and TRBJ2-2, is DVKVTQSSRYLVKRTGEKVFLECVQDMDHENMFWYRQDPGLGLRLIYFSYDVKMKEKGDIPEGYSVSREKKERFSLILESASTNQTSMYLCASSSGTVNTGELFFGEGSRLTVL.

V and J are TRBV15 and TRBJ1-4, with TRBD1 as a possible D gene (6 bases). This CDR3 spans 18 amino acids. Trimming took 0 bases from V and 7 from J, leaving 21 bases between them. Germline V lookup: CDR1 LNHNV, CDR2 YYDKDF (reference sequence). The CDR3 here is CATSRDLRGGGDGEKLFF. The CDR3 region has the DNA TGTGCCACCAGCAGAGATCTCAGGGGCGGGGGAGACGGTGAAAAACTGTTTTTT.

This clone was observed a single time. J is TRBJ2-1 and V is TRBV29-1, with TRBD2 matching over 10 bases. Unmatched junction bases numbered 5, after V lost 5 bases and J lost 1 base. CDR1 SQVTM and CDR2 ANQGSEA come from the germline V gene. CDR3 size: 15 residues. The CDR3 DNA reads as TGCAGCGTTTTGCTAGCGGGAGTATCCTACAATGAGCAGTTCTTC. This codes for CSVLLAGVSYNEQFF.

The J gene is TRBJ1-1, the V gene TRBV19, with TRBD1 matching 8 bases. The germline gives CDR1 LNHDA, CDR2 SQIVND (reference sequence). CDR3 length: 15 amino acids. The junction had 5 bases not matched to a gene; V was cut back by 4 bases and J by 1 base. Here the CDR3 reads CASSTEGTGNTEAFF. In DNA form, the CDR3 reads TGTGCCAGTAGTACTGAAGGGACAGGGAACACTGAAGCTTTCTTT.

The rearrangement links TRBV29-1 to TRBJ1-3, with no clear D. V was shortened by 8 bases and J by 4 bases, with 21 bases between the two germline ends. This CDR3 has 15 residues. Per the germline V gene, CDR1 is SQVTM and CDR2 is ANQGSEA. As DNA, the CDR3 is TGCAGCCTCGGGAGAGGGATCCCGTCCGGAAACACCATATATTTT. Its protein is CSLGRGIPSGNTIYF.

This chain connects TRBV5-1 to TRBJ2-3, with 8 bases matching TRBD1. From germline, CDR1 is SGHRS and CDR2 YFSETQ. The CDR3 is 16 amino acids. J gave up 0 bases and V 3 bases, and 6 bases lay outside the gene matches. The CDR3 protein is CASSWDRTASTDTQYF. In DNA form, the CDR3 reads TGCGCCAGCAGCTGGGACAGGACCGCTAGCACAGATACGCAGTATTTT.

This chain joins TRBV7-6 and TRBJ2-3, with 14 bases that match TRBD2. Unmatched junction bases numbered 10, after V lost 5 bases and J lost 3 bases. CDR1 SGHVS and CDR2 FNYEAQ come from the germline V gene. The CDR3 has 18 amino acids. CDR3 sequence (DNA): TGTGCCAGCAGCAGACGCCCGGGACTAGCGGGGGAAACAGATACGCAGTATTTT. This codes for CASSRRPGLAGETDTQYF.

The chain combines TRBV10-1 with TRBJ2-1; TRBD2 matches 11 bases. The CDR3 runs to 16 residues. V lost 3 bases and J lost 6; bases outside the gene matches: 7. Germline CDR1 WNHNN, CDR2 SYGVQD (reference sequence). The CDR3 region is CASSDHSGGAGNEQFF. The CDR3 DNA reads as TGCGCCAGCAGTGACCATAGCGGGGGGGCGGGCAATGAGCAGTTCTTC.

About this clone: A junction end diverges from the germline sequence, so it may reflect a read error. The chain combines TRBV6-2 or TRBV6-3 with TRBJ2-1; D is ambiguous. Germline lookup yields CDR1 MNHEY and CDR2 SVGEGT. The CDR3 is made up of 12 amino acids. The CDR3 protein is CASSNSPVPPFF. The DNA for the CDR3 is TGTGCCAGCAGTAACTCCCCGGTCCCACCGTTCTTC.